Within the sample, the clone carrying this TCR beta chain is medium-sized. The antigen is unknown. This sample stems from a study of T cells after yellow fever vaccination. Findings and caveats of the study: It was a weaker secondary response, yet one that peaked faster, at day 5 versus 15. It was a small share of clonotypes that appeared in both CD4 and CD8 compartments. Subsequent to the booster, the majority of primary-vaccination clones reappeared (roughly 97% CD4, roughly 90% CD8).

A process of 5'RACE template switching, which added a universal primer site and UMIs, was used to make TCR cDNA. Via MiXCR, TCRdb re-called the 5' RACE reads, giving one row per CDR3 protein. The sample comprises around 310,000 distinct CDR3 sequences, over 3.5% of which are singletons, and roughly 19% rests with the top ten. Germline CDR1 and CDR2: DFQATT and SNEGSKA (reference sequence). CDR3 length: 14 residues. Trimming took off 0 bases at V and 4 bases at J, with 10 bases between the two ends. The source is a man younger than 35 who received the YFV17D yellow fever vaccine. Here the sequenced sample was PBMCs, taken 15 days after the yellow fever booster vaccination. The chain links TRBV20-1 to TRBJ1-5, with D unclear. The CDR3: CSARDLPGNQPQHF. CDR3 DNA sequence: TGCAGTGCTAGAGATTTGCCGGGTAATCAGCCCCAGCATTTT.